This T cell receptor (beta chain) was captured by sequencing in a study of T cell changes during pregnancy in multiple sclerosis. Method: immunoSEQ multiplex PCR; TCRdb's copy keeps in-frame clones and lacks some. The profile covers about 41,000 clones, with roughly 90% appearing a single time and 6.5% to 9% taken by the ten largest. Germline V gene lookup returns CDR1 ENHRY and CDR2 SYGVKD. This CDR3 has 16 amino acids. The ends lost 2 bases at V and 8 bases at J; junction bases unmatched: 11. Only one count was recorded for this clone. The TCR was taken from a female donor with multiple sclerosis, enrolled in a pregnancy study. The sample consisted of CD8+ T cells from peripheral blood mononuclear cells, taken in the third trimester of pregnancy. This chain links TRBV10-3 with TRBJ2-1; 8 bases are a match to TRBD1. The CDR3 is CAISEPDREIDDEQFF. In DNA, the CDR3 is TGTGCCATCAGTGAGCCGGACAGGGAAATTGATGATGAGCAGTTCTTC.